This entry lists 24 T cell receptor beta chains sequenced from one sample in a study of blood T cell repertoires in COVID-19. Data came from immunoSEQ multiplex PCR; TCRdb stores just in-frame clones and leaves some out. This sample yields fewer than 300,000 clones, of which about 88% are seen a single time; more than 0.95% belongs to the top ten. Sequenced: peripheral blood. The receptor set was obtained from a woman aged 40 to 50 who had recovered from COVID-19.

The CDR3 region is CASSLVPGQGNYGYTF. CDR3 in DNA: TGTGCCAGCAGCTTAGTCCCGGGACAGGGTAACTATGGCTACACCTTC. The gene calls are TRBV7-2 and TRBJ1-2; 9 bases agree with TRBD1. V shed 1 base and J 1 base; nucleotides not matched to a gene: 4. CDR1 SGHTA and CDR2 FQGNSA come from the germline V gene. This CDR3 is built from 16 residues.

The J gene is TRBJ1-5, the V gene TRBV7-2, with TRBD1 identical over 9 bases. Germline values: CDR1 SGHTA, CDR2 FQGNSA. Losses at the gene ends were 5 bases for V and 2 bases for J; bases not matched to a gene: 7. The CDR3 has 16 amino acids. The CDR3 nucleotides are TGTGCCAGCAGCGCCTCGGGACAGGGCCGCAATCAGCCCCAGCATTTT. This encodes CASSASGQGRNQPQHF. Complete variable domain (other parts from reference TRBV7-2 and TRBJ1-5): GAGVSQSPSNKVTEKGKDVELRCDPISGHTALYWYRQSLGQGLEFLIYFQGNSAPDKSGLPSDRFSAERTGGSVSTLTIQRTQQEDSAVYLCASSASGQGRNQPQHFGDGTRLSIL.

The rearrangement uses TRBV9 and TRBJ2-1; tentative D call: TRBD2 (6 bases). The V gene lost 4 bases and the J gene lost 0 bases, with 20 bases spanning the gap. CDR3 size: 18 residues. The germline CDR1 and CDR2 sequences are SGDLS and YYNGEE. This CDR3 reads CASSPTLSGKFSYNEQFF. The CDR3, as DNA: TGTGCCAGCAGCCCTACGCTTAGCGGCAAATTCTCCTACAATGAGCAGTTCTTC.

The chain couples TRBV7-3 to TRBJ2-1; 8 bases agree with TRBD2. This CDR3 spans 15 amino acids. After removal of 5 bases from V and 7 bases from J, the junction contained 10 bases not matched to a gene. The germline V gene has CDR1 SGHTA and CDR2 FQGTGA. The CDR3 bases are TGTGCCAGCAGCCCCAGCGGGGGAGTGGGGAATGAGCAGTTCTTC. Translating it yields CASSPSGGVGNEQFF.

This clone has a single count. This chain joins TRBV5-1 and TRBJ1-1; D not resolved. V was clipped by 4 bases and J by 1 base, with 14 bases between them. The germline CDR1 and CDR2 sequences are SGHRS and YFSETQ. This CDR3 contains 15 residues. The CDR3 region has the DNA TGCGCCAGCAGCCCTCCAAATACAGAGAACACTGAAGCTTTCTTT. Translating gives CASSPPNTENTEAFF.

The chain combines TRBV7-2 with TRBJ2-3; TRBD2 is a possible D gene (7 bases). Trimming stripped 4 bases from V and 6 bases from J, with 14 bases between. Germline V gene lookup returns CDR1 SGHTA and CDR2 FQGNSA. The CDR3 is 14 residues long. Written as DNA, the CDR3 is TGTGCCAGCAGCTCCGACGGGGGGCCTGATACGCAGTATTTT. This translates into CASSSDGGPDTQYF.

The V gene is TRBV28, the J gene TRBJ2-7, with 7 bases aligning to TRBD2. This CDR3 has 16 amino acids. Trimming at V came to 0 bases and at J to 2 bases, leaving 7 bases not matched to a gene. From germline, CDR1 is MDHEN and CDR2 SYDVKM. The CDR3 DNA is TGTGCCAGCAGTTTATGCCCGGGAGGTAGGCCCTACGAGCAGTACGTC. Translated: CASSLCPGGRPYEQYV.

This sequence joins TRBV2 and TRBJ1-1; D remains ambiguous. CDR3 length: 13 amino acids. Germline V gene lookup returns CDR1 SNHLY and CDR2 FYNNEI. V was pared by 6 bases and J by 1 base, with 9 bases between. CDR3 nucleotide sequence: TGTGCCAGCAGCCCGTTCCCGAACACTGAAGCTTTCTTT. Its protein is CASSPFPNTEAFF.

The chain recombines TRBV5-1 with TRBJ2-3; 8 bases are a match to TRBD1. This CDR3 spans 14 amino acids. Trimming at V came to 4 bases and at J to 7 bases, leaving 8 bases not matched to a gene. The germline gives CDR1 SGHRS, CDR2 YFSETQ. The CDR3 DNA follows: TGCGCCAGCAGCCCAGGGACAGGACCCCATACGCAGTATTTT. Translating it yields CASSPGTGPHTQYF.

This chain connects TRBV9 to TRBJ2-2; possible D gene TRBD2, 6 bases. Germline-derived CDR1 and CDR2 are SGDLS and YYNGEE. This CDR3 comprises 15 residues. Deletions cut 3 bases from V and 6 bases from J, with 15 bases between. CDR3 sequence: CASSARVGGSGELFF. The CDR3, as DNA: TGTGCCAGCAGCGCCAGGGTGGGGGGTTCCGGGGAGCTGTTTTTT.

The V and J genes are TRBV28 and TRBJ1-4, with 9 bases that match TRBD1. From germline, CDR1 is MDHEN and CDR2 SYDVKM. The ends lost 7 bases at V and 8 bases at J; junction bases unmatched: 14. The CDR3 runs to 16 residues. In DNA, the CDR3 is TGTGCCAGCACCCCCGGAGGGGGACAGGGAGGAGAAAAACTGTTTTTT. This gives the protein CASTPGGGQGGEKLFF.

The chain has TRBV25-1 and TRBJ1-4; possibly TRBD1 for D (5 bases). This CDR3 has 15 residues. V lost 2 bases and J 3 bases, leaving 10 bases between the germline ends. The germline V gene has CDR1 MGHDK and CDR2 SYGVNS. CDR3 residues: CASSEGGGSNEKLFF. CDR3 bases: TGTGCCAGCAGTGAAGGTGGGGGGTCTAATGAAAAACTGTTTTTT.

V gene TRBV28 combines with J gene TRBJ2-7, with a weak D call TRBD1 (5 bases). V shed 2 bases and J shed 9 bases, with 20 bases lying between them. CDR1 is MDHEN, CDR2 SYDVKM, per germline. This CDR3 comprises 15 residues. The CDR3 DNA reads as TGTGCCAGCAGTTTAGTGTCCAGGGCCAGCCTGGGGCAGTACTTC. Its protein product is CASSLVSRASLGQYF.

The V call is TRBV6-1, the J call TRBJ1-4; 11 bases are shared with TRBD1. The V segment lost 0 bases and the J segment 7 bases; nucleotides outside the gene matches: 4. The CDR3 has 16 residues. Germline V gene data show CDR1 as MNHNS and CDR2 as SASEGT. Here the CDR3 reads CASSEATGTGGEKLFF. In DNA, the CDR3 is TGTGCCAGCAGTGAAGCCACCGGGACAGGGGGTGAAAAACTGTTTTTT.

The chain joins TRBV30 to TRBJ2-6; no clear D gene. CDR3 length: 13 residues. With 3 bases removed from V and 12 bases from J, the gap between germline ends came to 15 bases. Germline V lookup: CDR1 GTSNPN, CDR2 SVGIG (reference sequence). CDR3 DNA sequence: TGTGCCTGGAGGGGCCCCTTGATTAGCGTCCTGACTTTC. Encoded protein: CAWRGPLISVLTF.

Regarding this clone: The junction departs from germline at one end; a sequencing error may be responsible. The V and J genes are TRBV29-1 and TRBJ2-3, with 9 bases lining up with TRBD1. Germline V gene lookup returns CDR1 SQVTM and CDR2 ANQGSEA. This CDR3 comprises 13 residues. The CDR3 here is CSVVSTGGTGLLF. CDR3 DNA: TGCAGCGTTGTCTCGACAGGGGGGACAGGGTTGCTTTTT.

The chain carries TRBV29-1 and TRBJ2-2; maybe TRBD2 (6 bases). CDR3 length: 13 residues. The V end lost 7 bases, the J end lost 5 bases, and 14 bases lay between the germline ends. The germline V gene encodes CDR1 SQVTM and CDR2 ANQGSEA. CDR3 DNA sequence: TGCAGCGCTGCGGGACGTGGGACCGGGGAGCTGTTTTTT. Its translation: CSAAGRGTGELFF.

The rearrangement uses TRBV19 and TRBJ2-2; the match to TRBD1 covers 8 bases. CDR1 and CDR2 (germline): LNHDA, SQIVND (reference sequence). The CDR3 consists of 15 residues. Trimming removed 9 bases from V and 1 base from J; junction bases left unmatched: 7. CDR3 residues: CASRTGIGNTGELFF. The CDR3 DNA follows: TGTGCCAGCCGGACAGGGATCGGGAACACCGGGGAGCTGTTTTTT.

This CDR3 reads CASRGGTDYGYTF. The CDR3 region has the DNA TGTGCCAGTAGAGGGGGGACAGACTATGGCTACACCTTC. The V gene is TRBV19, the J gene TRBJ1-2; 7 nucleotides agree with TRBD1. V was clipped by 6 bases and J by 3 bases; unmatched bases: 4. Per germline, CDR1 LNHDA and CDR2 SQIVND (reference sequence). The CDR3 loop spans 13 amino acids.

This clone has only a few counts. The gene calls are TRBV14 and TRBJ2-1, with D maybe TRBD2 (6 bases). V shed 1 base and J shed 7 bases, with 14 bases lying between them. This CDR3 has 15 amino acids. Germline assignment: CDR1 SGHDN and CDR2 FVKESK. The CDR3 reads CASSQAGGAWNEQFF. In DNA form, the CDR3 reads TGTGCCAGCAGCCAAGCCGGCGGGGCGTGGAATGAGCAGTTCTTC.

The rearrangement links TRBV11-2 to TRBJ2-5; unclear D gene. V was pared by 5 bases and J by 5 bases, with 18 bases between. CDR1 SGHAT and CDR2 FQNNGV come from the germline V gene. CDR3 size: 15 residues. The CDR3 is CASSPPLGPPETQYF. In nucleotides, the CDR3 is TGTGCCAGCAGCCCCCCCCTAGGCCCCCCGGAGACCCAGTACTTC.

The gene calls are TRBV7-2 and TRBJ2-7; possible D gene TRBD1, 5 bases. There are 12 residues in the CDR3. The V and J ends lost 5 bases and 2 bases respectively, with 7 bases between them. Germline V gene sequence: CDR1 SGHTA, CDR2 FQGNSA. This CDR3 is CASSRQTYEQYF. In DNA, the CDR3 is TGTGCCAGCAGCCGACAGACCTACGAGCAGTACTTC.

The chain employs TRBV7-2 and TRBJ2-2; tentative D call: TRBD1 (8 bases). This CDR3 is built from 17 residues. V was shortened by 5 bases and J by 6 bases, with 22 bases between the two germline ends. Germline lookup yields CDR1 SGHTA and CDR2 FQGNSA. The CDR3 sequence is CASSPRPGGAGAGELFF. The CDR3, as DNA: TGTGCCAGCAGCCCCCGGCCAGGGGGCGCGGGGGCCGGGGAGCTGTTTTTT.

The chain employs TRBV6-2 or TRBV6-3 and TRBJ2-5; TRBD2 aligns across 10 bases. The V and J ends lost 2 bases and 3 bases, in that order; junction bases with no gene match: 3. This CDR3 contains 15 residues. Germline CDR1 reads MNHEY; CDR2 reads SVGEGT. CDR3 residues: CASSYPGTSEETQYF. The CDR3 DNA sequence: TGTGCCAGCAGTTACCCCGGGACTAGCGAAGAGACCCAGTACTTC.